This T cell receptor (beta chain) was recorded in a study of blood T cell repertoires in COVID-19. Study-level background: The United States, Italy and Spain were the sources of the acute and convalescent COVID-19 samples. From T cells, B-cell-depleted T cells, or PBMCs came the material, which was cDNA or gDNA.

CDR3 length equals 16 residues. V dropped 5 bases and J dropped 3 bases, with 17 bases sitting between them. Germline CDR1 LGHDT, CDR2 YNNKEL (reference sequence). Generated by immunoSEQ multiplex PCR, the TCRdb table keeps only in-frame clones and is missing some. The sample lists 150,000 or so clones; roughly 76% were seen once. The source material was peripheral blood. This sequence was found in a human donor with acute or convalescent COVID-19. The donor label of this sample is uncertain. The rearrangement joins TRBV3-1 (or the pseudogene TRBV3-2) to TRBJ1-3; D unclear. The CDR3 DNA follows: TGTGCCAGCAGCTCAACTGCTCTATTCCATGGAAACACCATATATTTT. This translates into CASSSTALFHGNTIYF.